Sequencing of this T cell receptor (beta chain) was carried out in a study of CD8 T cells in ankylosing spondylitis. Study-wide results and limits: According to the report, clones linked to the disease were significantly enriched in matched synovial fluid samples taken from ankylosing spondylitis patients.

Quantitative 5'-RACE with molecular barcodes generated TCR beta libraries. MiXCR, applied by TCRdb to the 5' RACE reads, yields one record per CDR3 protein. The data contain some 140,000 distinct CDR3 sequences, approximately 8.4% of them singletons. The CDR3 consists of 13 residues. Germline assignment: CDR1 SQVTM and CDR2 ANQGSEA. Deletions cut 3 bases from V and 3 bases from J, with 11 bases between. This clonotype was seen only a few times. Its antigen is unidentified. This chain links TRBV29-1 with TRBJ1-1, with D possibly being TRBD1 (6 bases). The TCR sequence derives from a male donor with ankylosing spondylitis. The sample consisted of synovial fluid, either unsorted or a sorted T cell fraction (not recorded which). The CDR3 DNA sequence: TGCAGCGTTGATCAGGGGTGGGACACTGAAGCTTTCTTT. Protein sequence: CSVDQGWDTEAFF.